This T cell receptor (beta chain) derives from a study of T cells in localized non-small cell lung cancer. Overall study findings and caveats: T cell clonality was highest in uninvolved adjacent lung, above tumor. It remains possible that heterogeneity exists, since only one tumor region was sequenced.

This clone came up once. Antigen specificity is unknown. The CDR3 is 19 amino acids. In germline, CDR1 is SGHNT, CDR2 YYREEE (reference sequence). V gave up 9 bases and J gave up 0 bases; unmatched junction bases: 16. Profiling relied on immunoSEQ multiplex PCR, and the TCRdb table lists in-frame clones only, not all of them. The data show roughly 67,000 clones, with approximately 84% seen just once and about 13% held by the top ten. The material sequenced was peripheral blood, taken before any cancer treatment. The rearrangement links TRBV5-4 to TRBJ2-1; 12 bases line up with TRBD2. This sequence was found in a female donor older than 55 with stage I lung adenocarcinoma. The CDR3 loop is CATTALGLAGLSSYNEQFF. In DNA form, the CDR3 reads TGTGCCACCACGGCCCTAGGACTAGCGGGGCTAAGCTCCTACAATGAGCAGTTCTTC.